The present TCR beta chain was sequenced within a study of cytomegalovirus exposure and HLA in healthy donors. Study overall: The study's early data release held tens of millions of unique TCRs from HLA-typed donors. The study, taken as a whole, reports: A later analysis reportedly found fewer N-insertions in an Asian-associated ancestry cluster than the roughly 670-donor mean. TCR beta sequences numbering 16,951 were associated with HLA alleles at 0.05 false discovery rate in a later analysis. Presence/absence results assume similar sequencing depth per donor, which may not hold.

The PCR had 60 Vbeta and 13 Jbeta primers. TCRdb's copy holds only in-frame clones and misses some; the assay was immunoSEQ multiplex PCR. The sample lists some 67,000 clones, more than 80% occurring once. The CDR3 runs 15 residues. Trimming cost V 2 bases and J 3 bases, with 13 bases left between them. Germline V lookup: CDR1 SGHDN, CDR2 FVKESK. Of note for this clone: Its target is not known.

This clonotype was sampled from a woman in her twenties or thirties in good health and CMV-seronegative. Material for sequencing was PBMCs. The rearrangement uses TRBV14 and TRBJ1-1; D remains ambiguous. The CDR3 DNA reads as TGTGCCAGCAGCCAATGGGCAGGATCGGACACTGAAGCTTTCTTT. Its translation: CASSQWAGSDTEAFF.